The 23 T cell receptor beta chains below come from one sample, sequenced in a study of tissue T cells after allogeneic stem cell transplantation. TCRdb keeps only in-frame clones here, not all; method: immunoSEQ multiplex PCR. The table has nearly 50,000 clones, less than 75% seen once; the top ten hold about 0.7%. The specimen was sorted cells pooled from one or two spleens. All receptors come from a pool of C57BL/6 mice in good health.

To note about this clone: Genes here carry mouse names. The CDR3 end falls 1 residue outside the read, so it is completed with the germline J gene. The V call is TRBV13-2, the J call TRBJ1-3; maybe TRBD1 (5 bases). CDR3 length: 15 amino acids. Between the trimmed V and J ends, which lost 0 bases and 2 bases, there was a span of 9 bases. Germline V lookup: CDR1 NNHNN, CDR2 SYGAGS (reference sequence). The sequenced part of the CDR3 DNA is TGTGCCAGCGGTGATGGGGGGAAACCTGGAAATACGCTCTAT. This encodes CASGDGGKPGNTLY. The whole CDR3 region reads CASGDGGKPGNTLYF.

This clone showed up just once. Gene names are the mouse ones. Read sequence stops 1 residue before the CDR3 end, and the germline J gene provides the missing end. The rearrangement joins TRBV5 to TRBJ1-1; TRBD1 is a possible D gene (6 bases). V lost 1 base, J lost 4 bases, and 13 bases lay in between. This CDR3 region has 15 residues. Germline values: CDR1 LGHNA, CDR2 YNLKQL (reference sequence). The part of the CDR3 DNA that was read is TGTGCCAGCAGCCAAGGGGGGGGGCGCGGCACAGAAGTCTTC. It is translated as CASSQGGGRGTEVF. The full CDR3 reads CASSQGGGRGTEVFF.

In regard to this clone: Gene names are mouse gene names. The read terminates 1 residue before the CDR3 end, so the remaining end is supplied by the germline J gene. The chain couples TRBV19 to TRBJ2-7, with D possibly TRBD1 on 5 matching bases. The V gene's germline CDR1 is FNHDT and CDR2 SITEND (reference sequence). V lost 2 bases to trimming and J lost 1 base, with 7 bases between them. The CDR3 has 13 residues. The CDR3 sequence: CASSMDISYEQYF. Incomplete CDR3 DNA: TGTGCCAGCAGTATGGACATATCCTATGAACAGTAC.

Details on this clone: Mouse names are used for the genes. The read gets to within 1 residue of the CDR3 end, and the germline J gene fills in the rest. The genes are TRBV1 and TRBJ2-5, with 11 bases lining up with TRBD2. V was pared by 7 bases and J by 0 bases, with 6 bases of the junction left unmatched. Germline V lookup: CDR1 NSQYPW, CDR2 LRSPGD (reference sequence). This CDR3 contains 16 residues. CDR3 loop: CTCNPGLGVNQDTQYF. Partial CDR3 DNA: TGCACCTGCAATCCGGGACTGGGGGTTAACCAAGACACCCAGTAC.

About this clone: The gene names here belong to mouse. The missing CDR3 end, 1 residue past where the read stops, is filled in from the germline J gene. The chain joins TRBV14 to TRBJ2-7; 8 nucleotides match TRBD2. The CDR3 spans 15 residues. Germline CDR1 reads SGHDT; CDR2 reads FRDEAV. The ends lost 0 bases at V and 1 base at J; junction bases unmatched: 3. The CDR3 spells CASSFSWGASYEQYF. CDR3 bases read: TGTGCCAGCAGTTTCTCCTGGGGGGCGTCCTATGAACAGTAC.

On this clone itself: The gene symbols are mouse symbols. The read falls 1 residue short of the CDR3 end, and the missing part is taken from the germline J gene. The chain employs TRBV13-2 and TRBJ2-4, with D possibly being TRBD2 (6 bases). Deletions cut 1 base from V and 5 bases from J, with 11 bases between. The germline CDR1 and CDR2 sequences are NNHNN and SYGAGS (reference sequence). CDR3 size: 14 residues. The CDR3 loop is CASGDMRGVNTLYF. The DNA read from the CDR3 is TGTGCCAGCGGTGATATGCGGGGGGTAAACACCTTGTAC.

Concerning this clone: Germline and genes here are mouse. The read ends 1 residue shy of where the CDR3 ends; the end is completed using the germline J gene. The V gene is TRBV15, the J gene TRBJ1-1, with D possibly TRBD1 on 6 matching bases. Trimming took off 3 bases at V and 3 bases at J, with 8 bases between the two ends. CDR3 length: 13 amino acids. CDR1 is SGHND, CDR2 FRSKSL, per germline. The CDR3 sequence is CASSLGGDTEVFF. The CDR3 bases that were read are TGTGCCAGCAGTTTGGGGGGCGACACAGAAGTCTTC.

This clone has more than one count but fewer than ten. Mouse gene names apply. Read sequence stops 1 residue before the CDR3 end, and the germline J gene provides the missing end. The J gene is TRBJ2-2, the V gene TRBV2; perhaps TRBD2 as D (5 bases). Germline-derived CDR1 and CDR2 are LGHNA and YSYQKL. The CDR3 runs to 14 residues. With 1 base removed from V and 2 bases from J, the gap between germline ends came to 5 bases. The CDR3 reads CASSQAGNTGQLYF. Incomplete CDR3 DNA: TGTGCCAGCAGCCAAGCTGGGAACACCGGGCAGCTCTAC.

This clone showed up just a few times. Germline and genes: mouse. The CDR3 end lies 1 residue beyond the end of the read and is filled in from the germline J gene. The chain uses TRBV5 and TRBJ2-7, with TRBD2 matching over 12 bases. The CDR3 spans 16 residues. After removal of 0 bases from V and 6 bases from J, the junction contained 6 bases not matched to a gene. Germline CDR1 is LGHNA and CDR2 is YNLKQL (reference sequence). The CDR3 bases that were read are TGTGCCAGCAGCCAAGAAAGACTGGGGGGGCGCGGTGAACAGTAC. It is translated as CASSQERLGGRGEQY. The whole CDR3 protein is CASSQERLGGRGEQYF.

In regard to this clone: Each gene name is a mouse one. Sequencing ends 1 residue short of the CDR3 end; the germline J gene provides the rest. J is TRBJ2-5 and V is TRBV23; the table gives TRBD1 as D, unverified against the DNA. CDR3 size: 15 residues. Germline V gene sequence: CDR1 KGHTA, CDR2 FQNQQP. The covered CDR3 bases are TGCTCCAGCAGTCTGGCCGGGACAGCCCAAGACACCCAGTAC. Amino acid sequence: CSSSLAGTAQDTQY. The full CDR3 is CSSSLAGTAQDTQYF.

As to this clone: Mouse gene names apply. The observed sequence ends 1 residue before the CDR3 terminus, with the missing tail filled in from the germline J gene. The gene calls are TRBV12-1 and TRBJ2-7; TRBD2 matches 8 bases. CDR3 length: 12 amino acids. J gave up 4 bases and V 3 bases, and 1 base lay outside the gene matches. Germline CDR1 is SGHSN and CDR2 is HYEKVE. CDR3 region: CASSWGGYEQYF. Incomplete CDR3 DNA: TGTGCCAGCTCTTGGGGGGGGTATGAACAGTAC.

A remark on this clone: Gene names denote mouse genes. Read coverage stops 1 residue before the CDR3 terminus; the germline J gene supplies the remainder. The rearrangement joins TRBV19 to TRBJ2-1, with a tentative D call TRBD2 (6 bases). Deletions cut 7 bases from V and 0 bases from J, with 14 bases between. This CDR3 comprises 15 residues. Per germline, CDR1 FNHDT and CDR2 SITEND (reference sequence). CDR3 sequence reads: CASGAPLGNYAEQFF. The CDR3 DNA, read in part, is TGTGCCAGCGGTGCCCCACTGGGTAACTATGCTGAGCAGTTC.

In regard to this clone: Gene names refer to mouse genes. The read gets to within 1 residue of the CDR3 end, and the germline J gene fills in the rest. The chain couples TRBV3 to TRBJ2-7; the D is unclear. Germline V gene sequence: CDR1 SNHLY, CDR2 FYNGKV (reference sequence). Between the trimmed V and J ends, which lost 2 bases and 4 bases, there was a span of 6 bases. The CDR3 runs 12 residues. Partial CDR3 DNA: TGTGCCAGCAGCTTACCTCTGTATGAACAGTAC. It translates to CASSLPLYEQY. The full CDR3 reads CASSLPLYEQYF.

Concerning this clone itself: The genes and germline here are from mouse. The CDR3 is cut off 1 residue early in the read; its end comes from the germline J gene. This chain uses TRBV20 with TRBJ2-7; D remains ambiguous. This CDR3 is built from 12 residues. The germline V gene has CDR1 GFQATS and CDR2 STVNSAI. V lost 1 base and J lost 3, with 7 bases in between. CDR3: CGARGHSYEQYF. The CDR3 DNA, read in part, is TGTGGTGCTAGGGGCCACAGCTATGAACAGTAC.

Points on this clone: Gene labels here are mouse ones. The read ends 1 residue shy of where the CDR3 ends; the end is completed using the germline J gene. J is TRBJ2-4 and V is TRBV26; 9 nucleotides line up with TRBD2. Germline V gene data show CDR1 as KGHPV and CDR2 as FQNQEV (reference sequence). CDR3 size: 15 residues. V trimming: 2 bases; J trimming: 2 bases; junction bases outside the gene matches: 2. The CDR3 here is CASSLPGGDQNTLYF. CDR3 bases read: TGTGCCAGCAGTCTGCCTGGGGGGGATCAAAACACCTTGTAC.

On this clone: Genes and germline are mouse. The read is 1 residue too short to cover the CDR3 end, so that end is filled in from the germline J gene. The rearrangement joins TRBV31 to TRBJ2-7; D perhaps matches TRBD2 (6 bases). Germline CDR1 reads GKSSPN; CDR2 reads SITVG. This CDR3 has 14 residues. V was cut by 1 base and J by 0 bases, with 10 bases left in between. CDR3 residues: CAWSPGGSSYEQYF. The DNA read from the CDR3 is TGTGCCTGGAGTCCCGGGGGGAGCTCCTATGAACAGTAC. The whole variable domain, remainder taken from reference TRBV31 and TRBJ2-7, is AQTIHQWPVAEIKAVGSPLSLGCTIKGKSSPNLYWYWQATGGTLQQLFYSITVGQVESVVQLNLSASRPKDDQFILSTEKLLLSHSGFYLCAWSPGGSSYEQYFGPGTRLTVL.

To note about this clone: The gene symbols are mouse symbols. The read halts 1 residue ahead of the CDR3 end, with the missing end drawn from the germline J gene. The chain employs TRBV16 and TRBJ1-4; the D is unclear. This CDR3 spans 14 amino acids. The V gene lost 1 base and the J gene lost 0 bases, with 3 bases spanning the gap. CDR1 is SGHSA and CDR2 is FRNQAP in the germline V gene. CDR3 amino acids: CASSLGISNERLFF. The covered CDR3 bases are TGTGCAAGCAGCTTAGGAATTTCCAACGAAAGATTATTT.

With regard to this clone: Mouse gene names and germline throughout. Read coverage stops 1 residue before the CDR3 terminus; the germline J gene supplies the remainder. The V and J genes are TRBV16 and TRBJ2-5; 9 bases are shared with TRBD2. The CDR3 loop spans 13 amino acids. Germline trimming cut 4 bases from V and 5 bases from J; bases unmatched to any gene: 1. Germline assignment: CDR1 SGHSA and CDR2 FRNQAP. CDR3 DNA (partial): TGTGCAAGCAGCTCCTGGGGGGGAGACACCCAGTAC. It specifies CASSSWGGDTQY. The whole CDR3 is CASSSWGGDTQYF.

This clone was detected only a few times. The listed genes are named as in mouse. The CDR3 end falls 1 residue outside the read, so it is completed with the germline J gene. This rearrangement joins TRBV4 to TRBJ2-7, with D maybe TRBD2 (7 bases). This CDR3 spans 13 amino acids. Germline assignment: CDR1 LGHDT and CDR2 YNNKQL (reference sequence). The V gene lost 4 bases and the J gene lost 7 bases, with 14 bases spanning the gap. CDR3 loop: CASSFGGQGEQYF. The DNA read from the CDR3 is TGTGCCAGCAGCTTTGGGGGGCAAGGAGAACAGTAC.

A note on this clone: Germline and genes: mouse. The CDR3 end is not reached by the read, which stops 1 residue before it; the germline J gene fills it in. The chain couples TRBV3 to TRBJ2-7; TRBD2 matches at 9 bases. The germline V gene encodes CDR1 SNHLY and CDR2 FYNGKV (reference sequence). CDR3 length: 14 amino acids. V shed 5 bases and J 4 bases; nucleotides not matched to a gene: 6. The part of the CDR3 DNA that was read is TGTGCCAGCAGCCTCGGGACTGGGACTTATGAACAGTAC. It specifies CASSLGTGTYEQY. The whole CDR3 reads CASSLGTGTYEQYF.

This clone has more than one count but fewer than ten. The gene names given are mouse names. The read comes to an end 1 residue before the CDR3 does, leaving the germline J gene to fill in the end. V is TRBV12-1 and J is TRBJ1-3; 8 bases agree with TRBD1. This CDR3 has 15 residues. Unmatched junction bases numbered 7, after V lost 4 bases and J lost 3 bases. CDR1 and CDR2 from the germline V gene are SGHSN and HYEKVE. The sequenced part of the CDR3 DNA is TGTGCCAGCTCGCCCCAGGGGGCGCTTGGAAATACGCTCTAT. It specifies CASSPQGALGNTLY. The entire CDR3 reads CASSPQGALGNTLYF.

Turning to this clone: These gene names are mouse names. With the read ending 1 residue before the CDR3 end, the germline J gene is used to fill in that end. This chain connects TRBV13-3 to TRBJ1-1; TRBD1 matches at 11 bases. The CDR3 has 14 amino acids. Germline loops: CDR1 NNHDY, CDR2 SYVADS. J lost 3 bases, V lost 2 bases, and 0 bases had no gene match. The CDR3 region is CASSEGQGDTEVFF. The CDR3 DNA, read in part, is TGTGCCAGCAGTGAGGGACAGGGGGACACAGAAGTCTTC.

The sample holds a few counts of this clone. All gene names here are mouse names. The read gets to within 1 residue of the CDR3 end, and the germline J gene fills in the rest. The chain recombines TRBV12-1 with TRBJ2-7; the match to TRBD1 covers 9 bases. Looked up from germline, CDR1 is SGHSN and CDR2 is HYEKVE. The CDR3 is made up of 13 amino acids. Trimming removed 2 bases from V and 7 bases from J; junction bases left unmatched: 5. The CDR3 is CASSPGTGREQYF. CDR3 DNA, as far as it was read: TGTGCCAGCTCTCCCGGGACAGGGAGGGAACAGTAC.